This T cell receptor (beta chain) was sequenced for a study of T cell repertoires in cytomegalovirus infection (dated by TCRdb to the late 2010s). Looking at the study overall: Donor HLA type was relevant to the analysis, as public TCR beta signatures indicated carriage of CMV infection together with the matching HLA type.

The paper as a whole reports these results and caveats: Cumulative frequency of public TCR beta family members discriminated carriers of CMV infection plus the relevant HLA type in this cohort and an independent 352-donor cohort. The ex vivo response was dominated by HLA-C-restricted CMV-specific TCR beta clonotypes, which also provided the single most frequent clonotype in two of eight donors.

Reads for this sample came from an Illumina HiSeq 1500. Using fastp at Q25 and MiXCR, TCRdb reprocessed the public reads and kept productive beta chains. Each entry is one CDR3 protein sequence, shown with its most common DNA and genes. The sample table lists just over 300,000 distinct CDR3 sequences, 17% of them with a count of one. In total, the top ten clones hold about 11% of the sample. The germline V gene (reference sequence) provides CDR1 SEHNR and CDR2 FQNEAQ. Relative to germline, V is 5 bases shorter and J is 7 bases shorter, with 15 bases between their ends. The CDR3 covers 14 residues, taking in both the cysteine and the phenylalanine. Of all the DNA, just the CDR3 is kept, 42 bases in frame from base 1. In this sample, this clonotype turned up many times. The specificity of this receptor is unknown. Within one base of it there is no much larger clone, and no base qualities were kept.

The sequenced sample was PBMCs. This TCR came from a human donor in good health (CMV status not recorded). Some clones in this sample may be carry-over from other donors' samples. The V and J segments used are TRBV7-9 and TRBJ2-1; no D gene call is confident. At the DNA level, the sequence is TGTGCCAGCAGCCTACAAGGAACTCGGAATGAGCAGTTCTTC. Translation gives CASSLQGTRNEQFF.